These T cell receptor beta chains were read from a single sample in a study of Graves' ophthalmopathy and Graves' hyperthyroidism. TCRdb reanalysed the multiplex PCR reads using MiXCR and keeps one entry per CDR3 protein. The sample carries about 370,000 distinct CDR3 sequences, about 16% recorded once. Sequencing used peripheral blood. These receptors all come from a young woman with Graves' ophthalmopathy. Each CDR3 is given with its conserved first and last residue. A D gene is named only where the DNA matches it firmly. Clone size appears in some rows only: once, few, many, or a class for an expanded clone.

d_gene: -; len: 11; j_gene: TRBJ1-1; abundance: many; v_gene: TRBV28; CDR3aa: CASSHRQEAFF; CDR3nt: TGTGCCAGCAGTCACCGTCAAGAAGCTTTCTTT
d_gene: -; len: 15; j_gene: TRBJ1-2; abundance: many; v_gene: TRBV20-1; CDR3aa: CSARGEAGRGYGYTF; CDR3nt: TGCAGTGCTAGAGGGGAGGCGGGGCGCGGCTATGGCTACACCTTC
d_gene: -; len: 14; j_gene: TRBJ1-2; abundance: many; v_gene: TRBV7-2; CDR3aa: CASSLPGANYGYTF; CDR3nt: TGTGCCAGCAGCCTCCCAGGGGCTAACTATGGCTACACCTTC
d_gene: -; len: 15; j_gene: TRBJ1-3; abundance: many; v_gene: TRBV30; CDR3aa: CAWSPGPSSGNTIYF; CDR3nt: TGTGCCTGGAGCCCAGGCCCGAGCTCTGGAAACACCATATATTTT
d_gene: -; len: 15; j_gene: TRBJ1-5; abundance: many; v_gene: TRBV9; CDR3aa: CASSVLGGGNQPQHF; CDR3nt: TGTGCCAGCAGCGTCTTGGGAGGGGGCAATCAGCCCCAGCATTTT
d_gene: -; len: 15; j_gene: TRBJ2-2; abundance: -; v_gene: TRBV28; CDR3aa: CASSLGGLGTGELFF; CDR3nt: TGTGCCAGCAGTTTAGGAGGGCTTGGCACCGGGGAGCTGTTTTTT
d_gene: -; len: 13; j_gene: TRBJ1-1; abundance: many; v_gene: TRBV11-2; CDR3aa: CASSLERQLEAFF; CDR3nt: TGTGCCAGCAGCTTAGAAAGGCAGCTAGAAGCTTTCTTT
d_gene: -; len: 14; j_gene: TRBJ1-2; abundance: many; v_gene: TRBV19; CDR3aa: CASSIGGGDYGYTF; CDR3nt: TGTGCCAGTAGTATCGGTGGAGGGGACTATGGCTACACCTTC
d_gene: -; len: 14; j_gene: TRBJ1-1; abundance: many; v_gene: TRBV18; CDR3aa: CASSPVGANTEAFF; CDR3nt: TGTGCCAGCTCACCGGTAGGGGCGAACACTGAAGCTTTCTTT
d_gene: -; len: 13; j_gene: TRBJ2-7; abundance: many; v_gene: TRBV5-1; CDR3aa: CASSTGYGNEQYF; CDR3nt: TGCGCCAGCAGCACCGGGTACGGGAACGAGCAGTACTTC
d_gene: -; len: 12; j_gene: TRBJ2-7; abundance: many; v_gene: TRBV6-2/TRBV6-3; CDR3aa: CASSPDPYEQYF; CDR3nt: TGTGCCAGCAGCCCCGATCCTTACGAGCAGTACTTC
d_gene: TRBD2; len: 16; j_gene: TRBJ2-2; abundance: many; v_gene: TRBV27; CDR3aa: CASSSTSGMYTGELFF; CDR3nt: TGTGCCAGCAGTTCGACTAGCGGGATGTATACCGGGGAGCTGTTTTTT
d_gene: -; len: 15; j_gene: TRBJ1-5; abundance: many; v_gene: TRBV20-1; CDR3aa: CSARVREVGNQPQHF; CDR3nt: TGCAGTGCTAGAGTAAGGGAAGTGGGCAATCAGCCCCAGCATTTT
d_gene: TRBD1; len: 13; j_gene: TRBJ1-1; abundance: many; v_gene: TRBV20-1; CDR3aa: CSAETGRNTEAFF; CDR3nt: TGCAGTGCTGAGACAGGGCGTAACACTGAAGCTTTCTTT
d_gene: TRBD1; len: 15; j_gene: TRBJ2-7; abundance: many; v_gene: TRBV4-2; CDR3aa: CASSQGQGAPGEQYF; CDR3nt: TGTGCCAGCAGCCAAGGGCAGGGGGCACCTGGGGAGCAGTACTTC
d_gene: TRBD1; len: 15; j_gene: TRBJ1-1; abundance: many; v_gene: TRBV6-2/TRBV6-3; CDR3aa: CASRPGQGEYEEAFF; CDR3nt: TGTGCCAGCAGGCCCGGACAGGGAGAGTACGAGGAAGCTTTCTTT
d_gene: TRBD1; len: 15; j_gene: TRBJ1-6; abundance: -; v_gene: TRBV7-2; CDR3aa: CASSFGGDSNSPLHF; CDR3nt: TGTGCCAGCAGCTTCGGGGGGGACAGCAATTCACCCCTCCACTTT
d_gene: -; len: 12; j_gene: TRBJ2-5; abundance: many; v_gene: TRBV6-2/TRBV6-3; CDR3aa: CASSYWQETQYF; CDR3nt: TGTGCCAGCAGTTACTGGCAAGAGACCCAGTACTTC
d_gene: TRBD2; len: 14; j_gene: TRBJ2-5; abundance: many; v_gene: TRBV28; CDR3aa: CASYSGGPGETQYF; CDR3nt: TGTGCCAGCTATAGCGGGGGGCCGGGAGAGACCCAGTACTTC
d_gene: -; len: 13; j_gene: TRBJ1-1; abundance: -; v_gene: TRBV6-1; CDR3aa: CASSPSGVSEAFF; CDR3nt: TGTGCCAGCAGTCCGTCTGGGGTTAGTGAAGCTTTCTTT
d_gene: -; len: 17; j_gene: TRBJ1-2; abundance: many; v_gene: TRBV4-2; CDR3aa: CASSQVPRIPGDYGYTF; CDR3nt: TGTGCCAGCAGCCAAGTTCCTAGAATTCCAGGAGACTATGGCTACACCTTC
d_gene: -; len: 12; j_gene: TRBJ1-1; abundance: -; v_gene: TRBV12-3/TRBV12-4; CDR3aa: CASSRWRTEAFF; CDR3nt: TGTGCCAGCAGTCGATGGCGGACTGAAGCTTTCTTT
d_gene: TRBD2; len: 21; j_gene: TRBJ2-5; abundance: -; v_gene: TRBV30; CDR3aa: CAWSVISGLFQAGGLQETQYF; CDR3nt: TGTGCCTGGAGTGTGATCTCGGGGTTGTTTCAGGCGGGAGGGCTCCAAGAGACCCAGTACTTC
d_gene: TRBD2; len: 13; j_gene: TRBJ2-7; abundance: many; v_gene: TRBV6-1; CDR3aa: CASKTSGTYEQYF; CDR3nt: TGTGCCAGTAAGACTAGCGGCACCTACGAGCAGTACTTC
d_gene: TRBD1; len: 17; j_gene: TRBJ2-4; abundance: -; v_gene: TRBV11-2; CDR3aa: CASSWGDRGRLKNIQYF; CDR3nt: TGTGCCAGCAGCTGGGGCGACAGGGGGCGTCTTAAAAACATTCAGTACTTC
d_gene: TRBD2; len: 15; j_gene: TRBJ2-2; abundance: many; v_gene: TRBV7-2; CDR3aa: CASSELAEHTGELFF; CDR3nt: TGTGCCAGCAGCGAACTAGCGGAACACACCGGGGAGCTGTTTTTT
d_gene: TRBD1; len: 14; j_gene: TRBJ1-5; abundance: many; v_gene: TRBV12-3/TRBV12-4; CDR3aa: CASSGDRGNQPQHF; CDR3nt: TGTGCCAGCAGTGGCGACAGGGGCAATCAGCCCCAGCATTTT
d_gene: TRBD1; len: 15; j_gene: TRBJ2-2; abundance: many; v_gene: TRBV7-2; CDR3aa: CASSPDRGNTGELFF; CDR3nt: TGTGCCAGCAGTCCTGACAGGGGTAACACCGGGGAGCTGTTTTTT
d_gene: -; len: 14; j_gene: TRBJ2-7; abundance: many; v_gene: TRBV6-1; CDR3aa: CASREGLRTREQYF; CDR3nt: TGTGCCAGCAGGGAGGGCCTTAGAACCCGCGAGCAGTACTTC
d_gene: -; len: 14; j_gene: TRBJ2-7; abundance: many; v_gene: TRBV7-8; CDR3aa: CASTDRTNQYEQYF; CDR3nt: TGTGCCAGCACTGACCGGACTAACCAATACGAGCAGTACTTC
d_gene: TRBD1; len: 17; j_gene: TRBJ1-5; abundance: many; v_gene: TRBV12-3/TRBV12-4; CDR3aa: CASSLGVRGQGNQPQHF; CDR3nt: TGTGCCAGCAGTTTGGGGGTAAGGGGACAGGGTAATCAGCCCCAGCATTTT
d_gene: TRBD1; len: 15; j_gene: TRBJ2-3; abundance: many; v_gene: TRBV6-1; CDR3aa: CASTPEGQPGDTQYF; CDR3nt: TGTGCCAGCACTCCCGAGGGACAGCCCGGGGATACGCAGTATTTT
d_gene: TRBD1; len: 15; j_gene: TRBJ2-5; abundance: many; v_gene: TRBV7-2; CDR3aa: CASTLPGQGGETQYF; CDR3nt: TGTGCCAGCACCCTTCCGGGACAGGGCGGAGAGACCCAGTACTTC
d_gene: -; len: 15; j_gene: TRBJ2-2; abundance: many; v_gene: TRBV11-2; CDR3aa: CASSIPGRNTGELFF; CDR3nt: TGTGCCAGCAGCATTCCGGGGCGAAACACCGGGGAGCTGTTTTTT
d_gene: -; len: 16; j_gene: TRBJ2-4; abundance: many; v_gene: TRBV7-2; CDR3aa: CASSLPEFGLRNIQYF; CDR3nt: TGTGCCAGCAGCTTACCCGAGTTCGGTTTGAGAAACATTCAGTACTTC
d_gene: -; len: 15; j_gene: TRBJ2-4; abundance: many; v_gene: TRBV7-2; CDR3aa: CASSLQVTTMNIQYF; CDR3nt: TGTGCCAGCAGCTTACAGGTCACGACTATGAACATTCAGTACTTC
d_gene: -; len: 13; j_gene: TRBJ1-1; abundance: -; v_gene: TRBV6-1; CDR3aa: CASSLGSGTEAFF; CDR3nt: TGTGCCAGCAGCCTGGGTTCCGGGACTGAAGCTTTCTTT
d_gene: -; len: 16; j_gene: TRBJ2-7; abundance: many; v_gene: TRBV2; CDR3aa: CASSYTPAGVVEGQYF; CDR3nt: TGTGCCAGCAGTTATACCCCCGCCGGGGTGGTAGAGGGGCAGTACTTC
d_gene: -; len: 16; j_gene: TRBJ1-3; abundance: -; v_gene: TRBV7-2; CDR3aa: CASSLGGRPSGNTIYF; CDR3nt: TGTGCCAGCAGCTTAGGGGGACGACCCTCTGGAAACACCATATATTTT
d_gene: -; len: 15; j_gene: TRBJ1-2; abundance: -; v_gene: TRBV6-2/TRBV6-3; CDR3aa: CASSYRGTTNYGYTF; CDR3nt: TGTGCCAGCAGTTACAGAGGGACGACTAACTATGGCTACACCTTC
d_gene: -; len: 15; j_gene: TRBJ1-1; abundance: many; v_gene: TRBV18; CDR3aa: CASSKTGYTNTEAFF; CDR3nt: TGTGCCAGCTCAAAGACAGGCTACACGAACACTGAAGCTTTCTTT
d_gene: -; len: 14; j_gene: TRBJ1-1; abundance: many; v_gene: TRBV7-2; CDR3aa: CASSLGGHKAEAFF; CDR3nt: TGTGCCAGCAGCTTGGGAGGGCATAAGGCTGAAGCTTTCTTT
d_gene: TRBD1; len: 15; j_gene: TRBJ1-2; abundance: many; v_gene: TRBV19; CDR3aa: CASSMGDSSNYGYTF; CDR3nt: TGTGCCAGTAGTATGGGGGACAGCTCTAACTATGGCTACACCTTC
d_gene: -; len: 15; j_gene: TRBJ1-1; abundance: many; v_gene: TRBV5-1; CDR3aa: CASSLLSGPNTEAFF; CDR3nt: TGCGCCAGCAGCTTGCTATCGGGCCCGAACACTGAAGCTTTCTTT
d_gene: TRBD2; len: 14; j_gene: TRBJ2-5; abundance: many; v_gene: TRBV10-3; CDR3aa: CAISSSGDEETQYF; CDR3nt: TGTGCCATCAGTTCTAGCGGGGACGAAGAGACCCAGTACTTC
d_gene: -; len: 13; j_gene: TRBJ2-7; abundance: many; v_gene: TRBV11-2; CDR3aa: CASAALRVYEQYF; CDR3nt: TGTGCCAGCGCGGCCTTAAGGGTCTACGAGCAGTACTTC
d_gene: TRBD2; len: 14; j_gene: TRBJ2-7; abundance: many; v_gene: TRBV27; CDR3aa: CASRVPGGPYEQYF; CDR3nt: TGTGCCAGCCGGGTCCCGGGAGGCCCCTACGAGCAGTACTTC
d_gene: -; len: 13; j_gene: TRBJ1-1; abundance: many; v_gene: TRBV18; CDR3aa: CASSPGGNTEAFF; CDR3nt: TGTGCCAGCAGTCCGGGGGGGAACACTGAAGCTTTCTTT
d_gene: TRBD1; len: 16; j_gene: TRBJ1-5; abundance: many; v_gene: TRBV4-3; CDR3aa: CASSQWDSPSNQPQHF; CDR3nt: TGCGCCAGCAGCCAATGGGACAGCCCTAGCAATCAGCCCCAGCATTTT
d_gene: -; len: 14; j_gene: TRBJ1-6; abundance: many; v_gene: TRBV9; CDR3aa: CASSVALYNSPLHF; CDR3nt: TGTGCCAGCAGCGTGGCCCTCTATAATTCACCCCTCCACTTT
d_gene: -; len: 16; j_gene: TRBJ2-5; abundance: many; v_gene: TRBV7-2; CDR3aa: CASSLAPGQSQETQYF; CDR3nt: TGTGCCAGCAGCTTAGCGCCGGGACAAAGCCAAGAGACCCAGTACTTC
d_gene: -; len: 9; j_gene: TRBJ1-1; abundance: many; v_gene: TRBV20-1; CDR3aa: CSVLPEAFF; CDR3nt: TGCAGTGTGCTGCCTGAAGCTTTCTTT
d_gene: -; len: 17; j_gene: TRBJ2-7; abundance: -; v_gene: TRBV11-1; CDR3aa: CASSREFYSDISHEQYF; CDR3nt: TGTGCCAGCAGTCGGGAATTCTATTCGGACATTTCCCACGAGCAGTACTTC
d_gene: TRBD2; len: 14; j_gene: TRBJ2-2; abundance: once; v_gene: TRBV7-9; CDR3aa: CASTRSGSTGELFF; CDR3nt: TGTGCCAGCACCCGTAGCGGGAGCACCGGGGAGCTGTTTTTT
d_gene: TRBD1; len: 15; j_gene: TRBJ1-5; abundance: -; v_gene: TRBV10-3; CDR3aa: CAISQTGGGNQPQHF; CDR3nt: TGTGCCATCAGTCAGACAGGGGGGGGCAATCAGCCCCAGCATTTT
d_gene: TRBD2; len: 17; j_gene: TRBJ2-4; abundance: many; v_gene: TRBV7-2; CDR3aa: CASSSGLAGGPKNIQYF; CDR3nt: TGTGCCAGCAGCTCTGGACTAGCGGGAGGGCCGAAGAACATTCAGTACTTC
d_gene: TRBD1; len: 12; j_gene: TRBJ1-2; abundance: -; v_gene: TRBV29-1; CDR3aa: CSADRGIYGYTF; CDR3nt: TGCAGCGCTGACAGGGGGATCTATGGCTACACCTTC
d_gene: TRBD1; len: 14; j_gene: TRBJ1-5; abundance: many; v_gene: TRBV10-2; CDR3aa: CASGRTGGNQPQHF; CDR3nt: TGCGCCAGCGGAAGGACAGGGGGCAATCAGCCCCAGCATTTT